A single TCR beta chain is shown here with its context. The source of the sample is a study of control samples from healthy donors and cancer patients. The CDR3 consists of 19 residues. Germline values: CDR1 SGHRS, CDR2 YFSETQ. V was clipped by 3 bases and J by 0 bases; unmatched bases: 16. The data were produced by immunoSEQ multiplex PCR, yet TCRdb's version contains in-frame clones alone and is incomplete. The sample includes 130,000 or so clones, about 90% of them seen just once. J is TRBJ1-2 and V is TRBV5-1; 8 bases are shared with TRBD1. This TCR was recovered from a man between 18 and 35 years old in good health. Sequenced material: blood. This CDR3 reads CASSSGRTGTGLTNYGYTF. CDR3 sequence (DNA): TGCGCCAGCAGCTCAGGAAGGACAGGGACGGGACTAACTAACTATGGCTACACCTTC.